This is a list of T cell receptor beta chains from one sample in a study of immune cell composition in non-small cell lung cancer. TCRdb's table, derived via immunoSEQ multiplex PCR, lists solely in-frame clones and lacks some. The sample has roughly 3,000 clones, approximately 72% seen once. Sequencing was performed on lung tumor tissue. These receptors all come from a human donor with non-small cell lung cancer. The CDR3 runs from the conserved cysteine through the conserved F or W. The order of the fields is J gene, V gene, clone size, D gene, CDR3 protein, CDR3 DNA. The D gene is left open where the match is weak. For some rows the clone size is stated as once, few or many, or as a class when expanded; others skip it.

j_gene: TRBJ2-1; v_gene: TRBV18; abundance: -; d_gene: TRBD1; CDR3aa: CASSPPTGANIRSYNEQFF; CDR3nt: TGTGCCAGCTCACCTCCGACAGGGGCGAATATCCGCTCCTACAATGAGCAGTTCTTC
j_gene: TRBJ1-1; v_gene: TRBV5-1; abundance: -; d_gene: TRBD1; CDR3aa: CASSATGGDYTEAFF; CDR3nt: TGCGCCAGCAGCGCGACAGGGGGTGATTACACTGAAGCTTTCTTT
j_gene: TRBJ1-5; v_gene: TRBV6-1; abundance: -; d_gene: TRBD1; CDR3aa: CASTGGQGINQPQHF; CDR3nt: TGTGCCAGCACCGGGGGACAGGGAATAAATCAGCCCCAGCATTTT
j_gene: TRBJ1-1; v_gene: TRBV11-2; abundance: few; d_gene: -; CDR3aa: CASSGGAGVAFF; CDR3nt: TGTGCCAGCTCCGGGGGGGCCGGCGTAGCTTTCTTT
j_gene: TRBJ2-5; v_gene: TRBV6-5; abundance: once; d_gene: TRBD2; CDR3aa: CASRIGEGTQYF; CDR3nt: TGTGCCAGCAGGATCGGGGAGGGGACCCAGTACTTC
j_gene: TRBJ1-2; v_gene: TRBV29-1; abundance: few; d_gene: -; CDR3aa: CSVGEGRGYGYTF; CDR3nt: TGCAGCGTTGGAGAGGGAAGGGGGTATGGCTACACCTTC
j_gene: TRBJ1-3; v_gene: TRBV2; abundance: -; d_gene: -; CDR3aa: CASSVQGFSGNTIYF; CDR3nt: TGTGCCAGCAGTGTACAGGGATTCTCTGGAAACACCATATATTTT
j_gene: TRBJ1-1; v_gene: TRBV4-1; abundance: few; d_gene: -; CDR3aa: CASSQDIMNTEAFF; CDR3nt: TGCGCCAGCAGCCAAGACATCATGAACACTGAAGCTTTCTTT
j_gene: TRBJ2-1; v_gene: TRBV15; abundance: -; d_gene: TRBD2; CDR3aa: CATSRDALAGSSNEQFF; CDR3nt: TGTGCCACCAGCAGAGATGCGCTAGCGGGATCGTCCAATGAGCAGTTCTTC
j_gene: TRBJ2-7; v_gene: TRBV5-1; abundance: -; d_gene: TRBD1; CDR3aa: CASSLNSQGAQYEQYF; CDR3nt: TGCGCCAGCAGCTTGAATTCACAGGGGGCGCAGTACGAGCAGTACTTC
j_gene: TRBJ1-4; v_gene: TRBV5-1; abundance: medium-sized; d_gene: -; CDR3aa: CASSLEIRGAASEKLFF; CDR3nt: TGCGCCAGCAGCTTGGAGATCAGGGGCGCAGCAAGCGAAAAACTGTTTTTT
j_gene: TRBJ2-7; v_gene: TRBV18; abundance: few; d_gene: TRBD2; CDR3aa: CASSPPSGSTHEQYF; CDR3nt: TGTGCCAGCTCACCACCTAGCGGGAGCACCCACGAGCAGTACTTC
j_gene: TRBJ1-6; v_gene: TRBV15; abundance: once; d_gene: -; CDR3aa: CATSRPPPGSDSPLHF; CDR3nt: TGTGCCACCAGCAGACCCCCCCCCGGGTCGGATTCACCCCTCCACTTT
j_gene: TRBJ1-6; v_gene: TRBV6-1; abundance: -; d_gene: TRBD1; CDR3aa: CASSGQGRYSPLHF; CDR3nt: TGTGCCAGCAGTGGACAGGGGAGGTATTCACCCCTCCACTTT
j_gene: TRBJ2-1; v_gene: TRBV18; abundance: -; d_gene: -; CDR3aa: CASSPTLGEQFF; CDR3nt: TGTGCCAGCTCACCAACCCTAGGTGAGCAGTTCTTC
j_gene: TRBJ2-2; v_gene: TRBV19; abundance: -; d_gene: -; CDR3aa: CASRRNYNTGELFF; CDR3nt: TGTGCCAGTAGGAGGAACTATAACACCGGGGAGCTGTTTTTT
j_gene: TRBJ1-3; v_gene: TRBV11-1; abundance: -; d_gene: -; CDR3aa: CASRQDSSGNTIYF; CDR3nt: TGTGCCAGCAGACAGGACAGCTCTGGAAACACCATATATTTT
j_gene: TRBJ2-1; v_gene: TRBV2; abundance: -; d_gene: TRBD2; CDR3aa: CASSEWAGGNEQFF; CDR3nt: TGTGCCAGCAGTGAATGGGCGGGAGGGAATGAGCAGTTCTTC